This T cell receptor (beta chain) was captured in a study of cytomegalovirus exposure and HLA in healthy donors. Looking at the study overall: The Caucasian-associated ancestry cluster held around 81% of roughly 370 genotyped donors.

The ends lost 6 bases at V and 6 bases at J; junction bases unmatched: 5. The CDR3 has 13 residues. Germline assignment: CDR1 MGHDK and CDR2 SYGVNS. The PCR ran on 60 Vbeta and 13 Jbeta primers. Repertoires were generated with immunoSEQ multiplex PCR, while TCRdb's copy carries only in-frame clones and drops some. This sample has some 170,000 clones, with approximately 90% found just once. Concerning this clone itself: Its antigen is as yet unknown.

General study points: Later analysis associated a missense DCLRE1C variant with TCR beta V- and J-gene trimming. A later analysis associated 15,000 to 20,000 TCR beta sequences with HLA alleles at a 0.05 false discovery rate.

The receptor's source is a woman in her thirties in good health and CMV-seronegative. The J gene is TRBJ2-1, the V gene TRBV25-1; 7 nucleotides align to TRBD1. The sequenced material came from PBMCs. The CDR3, as DNA: TGTGCCAGCAGGGGGGACAGCATCAATGAGCAGTTCTTC. Translated, it gives CASRGDSINEQFF.